This T cell receptor (beta chain) was identified during a study of blood T cell repertoires in COVID-19. Source study methods: It was from reference gene primer amplification that nucleated cell counts were estimated. Method: immunoSEQ multiplex PCR; TCRdb's copy keeps in-frame clones and lacks some. V, J and clone size derive from that table, while D and trimming were established from the DNA sequence. The data show about 220,000 clones, about 80% seen once. Participant age was about 18 to 89 years, and participants resided in approximately 25 US areas. Assignments of participants to cohorts depended upon their own reported clinical history. The V gene's germline CDR1 is KGHSH and CDR2 LQKENI. The J segment lost 3 bases and the V segment lost 3 bases, leaving 0 bases of the junction unmatched. The CDR3 consists of 13 residues.

The sample taken for sequencing was PBMCs or T cells enriched from blood (not recorded which). The rearrangement links TRBV18 to TRBJ2-5; 8 nucleotides match TRBD2. The receptor was isolated from a man aged 40-49 years who had recovered from COVID-19. CDR3 nucleotide sequence: TGTGCCAGCTCACCTAGCGGGAAAGAGACCCAGTACTTC. This encodes CASSPSGKETQYF.